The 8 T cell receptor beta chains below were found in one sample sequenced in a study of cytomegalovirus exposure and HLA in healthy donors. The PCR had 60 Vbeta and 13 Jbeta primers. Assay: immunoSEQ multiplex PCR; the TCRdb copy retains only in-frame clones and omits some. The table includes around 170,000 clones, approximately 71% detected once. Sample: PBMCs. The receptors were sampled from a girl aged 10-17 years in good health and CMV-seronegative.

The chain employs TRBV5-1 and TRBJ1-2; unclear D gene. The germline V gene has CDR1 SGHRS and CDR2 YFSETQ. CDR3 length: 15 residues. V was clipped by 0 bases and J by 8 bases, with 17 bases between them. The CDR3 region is CASSLESNSSPGYTF. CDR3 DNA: TGCGCCAGCAGCTTGGAATCCAACAGCAGTCCCGGCTACACCTTC.

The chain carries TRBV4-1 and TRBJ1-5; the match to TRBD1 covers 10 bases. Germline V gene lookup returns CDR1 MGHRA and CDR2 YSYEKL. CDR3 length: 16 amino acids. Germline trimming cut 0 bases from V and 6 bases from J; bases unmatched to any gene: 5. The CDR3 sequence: CASSQEGTGVSQPQHF. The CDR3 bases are TGCGCCAGCAGCCAAGAGGGGACAGGGGTCAGTCAGCCCCAGCATTTT.

The CDR3 nucleotides read TGTGCCAGCAGCATAGCGGGGTCCGGCACAGATACGCAGTATTTT. Encoded protein: CASSIAGSGTDTQYF. The rearrangement joins TRBV6-5 to TRBJ2-3; 8 bases are a match to TRBD2. CDR1 is MNHEY, CDR2 SVGAGI, per germline. V was clipped by 6 bases and J by 1 base; unmatched bases: 6. This CDR3 is built from 15 residues.

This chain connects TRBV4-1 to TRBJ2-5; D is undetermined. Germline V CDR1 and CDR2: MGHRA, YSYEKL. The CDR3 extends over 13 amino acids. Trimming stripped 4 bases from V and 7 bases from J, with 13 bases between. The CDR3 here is CASSPLGPGTQYF. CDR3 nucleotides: TGCGCCAGCAGCCCCCTTGGGCCCGGGACCCAGTACTTC.

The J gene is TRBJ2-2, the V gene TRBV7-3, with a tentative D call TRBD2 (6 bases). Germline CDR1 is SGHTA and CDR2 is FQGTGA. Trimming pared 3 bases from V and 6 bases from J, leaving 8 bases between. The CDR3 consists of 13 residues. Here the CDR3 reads CASSFASAGELFF. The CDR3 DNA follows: TGTGCCAGCAGCTTCGCTAGCGCCGGGGAGCTGTTTTTT.

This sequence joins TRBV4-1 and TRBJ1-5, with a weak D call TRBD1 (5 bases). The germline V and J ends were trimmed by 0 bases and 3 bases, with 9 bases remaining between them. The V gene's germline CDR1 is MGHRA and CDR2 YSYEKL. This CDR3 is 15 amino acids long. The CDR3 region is CASSQDGGVNQPQHF. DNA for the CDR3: TGCGCCAGCAGCCAAGATGGAGGGGTCAATCAGCCCCAGCATTTT.

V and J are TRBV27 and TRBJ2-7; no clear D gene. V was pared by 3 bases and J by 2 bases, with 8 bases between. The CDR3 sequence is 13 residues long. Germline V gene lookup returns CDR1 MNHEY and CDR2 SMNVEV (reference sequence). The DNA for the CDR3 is TGTGCCAGCAGTTTCGCGGCCACCTACGAGCAGTACTTC. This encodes CASSFAATYEQYF.

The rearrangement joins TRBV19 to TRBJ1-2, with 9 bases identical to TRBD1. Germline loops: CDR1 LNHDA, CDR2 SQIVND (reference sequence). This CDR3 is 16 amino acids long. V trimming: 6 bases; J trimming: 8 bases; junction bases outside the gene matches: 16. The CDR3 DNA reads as TGTGCCAGTAGGCGAGACGCCGGGACAGGGTCCCACGGCTACACCTTC. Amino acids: CASRRDAGTGSHGYTF.